Listed below are T cell receptor beta chains from one sample, sequenced in a study of blood T cell repertoires in COVID-19. Profiled with immunoSEQ multiplex PCR; TCRdb holds only in-frame clones, not every one. Of tens of thousands of clones detected, more than 70% appear once; the ten largest clones hold around 10%. Sequencing input: peripheral blood. These receptors all come from a human donor in a cohort sampled during active COVID-19. The donor label of this sample is uncertain. CDR3s include the opening cysteine and the closing phenylalanine or tryptophan. A clone size is listed for some rows: how often the clone was seen (once, few, many), or a class if it is expanded.

CDR3	V	J	size
CSASGAPGAYEAFF	TRBV20-1	TRBJ1-1	.
CASRSPGSPLHF	TRBV7-8	TRBJ1-6	.
CASSKEGSGNADTQYF	TRBV21-1	TRBJ2-3	.
CASSMGTGGAQETQYF	TRBV5-1	TRBJ2-5	.
CASSRGLDSYNEQFF	TRBV7-7	TRBJ2-1	medium-sized
CASSGAGGAENYGYTF	TRBV2	TRBJ1-2	.
CASSATGGAGNQPQHF	TRBV6-6	TRBJ1-5	.
CASSPNHNEQFF	TRBV7-9	TRBJ2-1	.
CASRSQGREWNQPQHF	TRBV19	TRBJ1-5	.
CASSQDPGDEQYF	TRBV4-1	TRBJ2-7	.
CASSHRLAASTDTQYF	TRBV14	TRBJ2-3	.
CASSEGAGANYGYTF	TRBV6-1	TRBJ1-2	.
CASSARTGDLSGANVLTF	TRBV9	TRBJ2-6	.
CASSLGPGGYEQYF	TRBV7-2	TRBJ2-7	.
CASSLQEGGGEQYF	TRBV5-1	TRBJ2-7	.
CASSATLQGVDGYTF	TRBV5-4	TRBJ1-2	.
CASSGQGFYSNQPQHF	TRBV28	TRBJ1-5	.
CASSPREDTQYF	TRBV18	TRBJ2-3	.
CATSVGGGTDTQYF	TRBV24-1	TRBJ2-3	.
CASEFDREKLFF	TRBV5-8	TRBJ1-4	.
CASSPLAGASHEQFF	TRBV7-3	TRBJ2-1	.
CASRDRGETQYF	TRBV2	TRBJ2-5	.
CASSVSSGRWTDTQYF	TRBV9	TRBJ2-3	.
CASSQGLAGVYEQYF	TRBV3-1/TRBV3-2	TRBJ2-7	.
CASSFRGSGYTF	TRBV11-3	TRBJ1-2	.
CASSYKGAGFSYEQYF	TRBV28	TRBJ2-7	.
CASSLGRRSYNSPLHF	TRBV5-5	TRBJ1-6	.
CASSLGASGTNTGELFF	TRBV5-1	TRBJ2-2	once
CAWSVSGEQYF	TRBV30	TRBJ2-7	few
CASSLSRYEQFF	TRBV13	TRBJ2-1	.